This T cell receptor beta chain was recorded in a study of cytomegalovirus exposure and HLA in healthy donors. Study observations and caveats: The authors later found most CMV-associated TCR beta chains appeared HLA-restricted. Indistinguishability led to the exclusion of some V segments, TRBV6-2 and TRBV6-3 included. Fewer N-insertions than the roughly 650-donor mean were reportedly shown by an Asian-associated ancestry cluster in a later analysis. Clonal expansion was found to be greater in HLA-associated TCR beta chains than in equally common others in a later analysis.

Germline lookup yields CDR1 GTSNPN and CDR2 SVGIG (reference sequence). V dropped 5 bases and J dropped 2; count of bases not matched to a gene: 6. The length of the CDR3 is 14 residues. As to this clone: What it binds is not known.

13 Jbeta primers and 60 Vbeta primers were used for the PCR. Using immunoSEQ multiplex PCR, the repertoire was profiled, and TCRdb retains in-frame clones only, with some absent. The table records about 93,000 clones, about 66% of them present only once. The chain uses TRBV30 and TRBJ2-5; 9 positions agree with TRBD2. Sequenced: PBMCs. The receptor was derived from a boy between 10 and 17 years old in good health and CMV-seropositive. CDR3 DNA: TGTGCCTGGGGAGGGACTAGCTTACAAGAGACCCAGTACTTC. The encoded protein is CAWGGTSLQETQYF.